These 16 T cell receptor beta chains were sequenced from one sample in a study of blood T cells in healthy people across ages. Together with a sample-barcoded 5' primer, a J-beta primer mix was included in a second PCR lasting about 7 to 12 cycles. TCRdb redid the calling of the 5' RACE reads with MiXCR, one entry per CDR3 protein. The sample shows roughly 720,000 distinct CDR3 sequences, 53% of them seen only once. The specimen was blood. The receptors were sampled from an elderly man in good health.

This clonotype was seen a few times. The V call is TRBV10-3, the J call TRBJ1-2; a possible D gene is TRBD1 (5 bases). Deletions cut 4 bases from V and 2 bases from J, with 8 bases between. CDR3 size: 13 residues. Germline values: CDR1 ENHRY, CDR2 SYGVKD. The CDR3 reads CAISAGQNYGYTF. CDR3 coding DNA: TGTGCCATCAGTGCAGGGCAGAACTATGGCTACACCTTC.

V and J are TRBV11-2 and TRBJ2-1, with 10 bases fitting TRBD2. V gave up 4 bases and J gave up 4 bases; unmatched junction bases: 4. The CDR3 totals 15 residues. Germline V lookup: CDR1 SGHAT, CDR2 FQNNGV. The CDR3 here is CASSYLAGAYNEQFF. CDR3 sequence (DNA): TGTGCCAGCAGCTACCTAGCGGGAGCTTACAATGAGCAGTTCTTC.

The rearrangement uses TRBV9 and TRBJ2-2; possibly TRBD1 or TRBD2 for D (8 bases each). The CDR3 is 15 amino acids. CDR1 and CDR2 (germline): SGDLS, YYNGEE. V was cut by 7 bases and J by 1 base, with 14 bases left in between. As DNA, the CDR3 is TGTGCCAGCGGCGGGGGGACAGGGAACACCGGGGAGCTGTTTTTT. It encodes CASGGGTGNTGELFF.

As concerns this clonotype: Compared with germline, one end of the junction differs, possibly owing to a read error. The chain is built from TRBV9 and TRBJ2-1; 9 bases align to TRBD2. The CDR3 spans 15 residues. CDR1 and CDR2 from the germline V gene are SGDLS and YYNGEE. In DNA form, the CDR3 reads TGTGCCGGCAGCGCCACTAGCGGGCCCTACAATGAGCAGTTCTTC. Translating gives CAGSATSGPYNEQFF. Complete variable domain (other parts from reference TRBV9 and TRBJ2-1): DSGVTQTPKHLITATGQRVTLRCSPRSGDLSVYWYQQSLDQGLQFLIQYYNGEERAKGNILERFSAQQFPDLHSELNLSSLELGDSALYFCAGSATSGPYNEQFFGPGTRLTVL.

V is TRBV5-1 and J is TRBJ2-3; D ambiguous. CDR3 length: 14 amino acids. V dropped 4 bases and J dropped 0 bases, with 9 bases sitting between them. Germline V gene lookup returns CDR1 SGHRS and CDR2 YFSETQ. CDR3 in DNA: TGCGCCAGCAGCGTGTCTCAGAGCACAGATACGCAGTATTTT. It specifies CASSVSQSTDTQYF. The full variable domain, rest sourced from reference TRBV5-1 and TRBJ2-3, is KAGVTQTPRYLIKTRGQQVTLSCSPISGHRSVSWYQQTPGQGLQFLFEYFSETQRNKGNFPGRFSGRQFSNSRSEMNVSTLELGDSALYLCASSVSQSTDTQYFGPGTRLTVL.

This chain's CDR3 is CASSLSSSGREEEQFF. CDR3 bases: TGCGCCAGCAGCTTGAGTAGTAGTGGGAGGGAGGAAGAGCAGTTCTTC. The rearrangement uses TRBV5-1 and TRBJ2-1, with 7 nucleotides matching TRBD2. The CDR3 sequence is 16 residues long. Per the germline V gene, CDR1 is SGHRS and CDR2 is YFSETQ. Trimming took 1 base from V and 10 from J; bases not matched to a gene: 14.

Only a few counts were recorded for this clonotype. This sequence joins TRBV7-2 and TRBJ2-1; the D is unclear. V lost 5 bases and J lost 6, with 17 bases in between. The CDR3 loop spans 15 amino acids. Germline CDR1 SGHTA, CDR2 FQGNSA. CDR3 in DNA: TGTGCCAGCAGCCCTGACGCGTACTGGGTCAATGAGCAGTTCTTC. This sequence encodes CASSPDAYWVNEQFF.

The chain is built from TRBV5-1 and TRBJ2-7; D perhaps matches TRBD1 (5 bases). This CDR3 has 12 residues. CDR1 SGHRS and CDR2 YFSETQ come from the germline V gene. Trimming removed 4 bases from V and 6 bases from J, with 11 bases in between. DNA for the CDR3: TGCGCCAGCAGCCTGACAGCTCGCGAGCAGTACTTC. It translates to CASSLTAREQYF. The entire variable domain, with the rest obtained from reference TRBV5-1 and TRBJ2-7, is as follows: KAGVTQTPRYLIKTRGQQVTLSCSPISGHRSVSWYQQTPGQGLQFLFEYFSETQRNKGNFPGRFSGRQFSNSRSEMNVSTLELGDSALYLCASSLTAREQYFGPGTRLTVT.

The chain has TRBV12-3 or TRBV12-4 and TRBJ2-1; D is perhaps TRBD1 or TRBD2 (6 bases each). This CDR3 spans 14 amino acids. Trimming cost V 6 bases and J 10 bases, with 19 bases left between them. CDR3 coding DNA: TGTGCCAGCAGCTATGAGAGGGGGGCTTACGAGCAGTTCTTC. Its protein product is CASSYERGAYEQFF.

The chain couples TRBV6-2 or TRBV6-3 to TRBJ2-5; 16 positions match TRBD2. Germline V gene sequence: CDR1 MNHEY, CDR2 SVGEGT. CDR3 length equals 19 residues. V was clipped by 0 bases and J by 11 bases; unmatched bases: 15. CDR3 sequence reads: CASSYSGLAGGTLYNEQYF. The CDR3 nucleotides are TGTGCCAGCAGTTACTCGGGACTAGCGGGAGGGACGTTGTACAATGAGCAGTACTTC.

The V gene is TRBV27, the J gene TRBJ2-1, with 8 bases matching TRBD2. CDR1 MNHEY and CDR2 SMNVEV come from the germline V gene (reference sequence). With V trimmed by 5 bases and J by 10 bases, 10 bases remained unmatched. The CDR3 runs to 14 residues. In nucleotides, the CDR3 is TGTGCCAGCAGTCTCCCAGCGGGACTAGGGGAGCAGTTCTTC. Protein: CASSLPAGLGEQFF.

This clonotype was detected a few times. The chain combines TRBV5-1 with TRBJ2-1; 11 bases match TRBD2. The CDR3 length is 16 residues. J gave up 7 bases and V 1 base, and 7 bases lay outside the gene matches. Germline CDR1 and CDR2: SGHRS and YFSETQ. The CDR3 region is CASSLITSGSGNEQFF. The CDR3 DNA sequence: TGCGCCAGCAGCTTGATAACTAGCGGGAGCGGGAATGAGCAGTTCTTC.

To note about this clonotype: This may arise from a read error, as a much more abundant clone is one base away. The chain employs TRBV27 and TRBJ1-4; D gene ambiguous. The CDR3 runs to 15 residues. The germline V gene has CDR1 MNHEY and CDR2 SMNVEV (reference sequence). Written as DNA, the CDR3 is TGTGCCTGCAGTTTAGCTAGGGCTTCGGCGGAAAAACTGTTTTTT. This sequence encodes CACSLARASAEKLFF.

This rearrangement joins TRBV5-1 to TRBJ2-1; 10 nucleotides agree with TRBD2. V shed 3 bases and J 2 bases; nucleotides not matched to a gene: 2. CDR1 is SGHRS, CDR2 YFSETQ, per germline. The CDR3 loop spans 15 amino acids. The CDR3, as DNA: TGCGCCAGCAGCTCTAGCGGGAGTACCTACAATGAGCAGTTCTTC. This gives the protein CASSSSGSTYNEQFF. The complete variable domain, with remaining parts taken from reference TRBV5-1 and TRBJ2-1, reads KAGVTQTPRYLIKTRGQQVTLSCSPISGHRSVSWYQQTPGQGLQFLFEYFSETQRNKGNFPGRFSGRQFSNSRSEMNVSTLELGDSALYLCASSSSGSTYNEQFFGPGTRLTVL.

The chain recombines TRBV11-1 with TRBJ1-5; 11 bases agree with TRBD1. Germline CDR1 is SGHAT and CDR2 is FQDESV (reference sequence). This CDR3 region has 15 residues. The V gene end was trimmed by 5 bases and the J gene end by 7 bases; junction bases not matched to a gene: 7. CDR3 protein: CASSLDRGLGQPQHF. CDR3 DNA sequence: TGTGCCAGCAGCCTGGACAGGGGGCTTGGACAGCCCCAGCATTTT. Full variable domain (missing parts from reference TRBV11-1 and TRBJ1-5): EAEVAQSPRYKITEKSQAVAFWCDPISGHATLYWYRQILGQGPELLVQFQDESVVDDSQLPKDRFSAERLKGVDSTLKIQPAELGDSAMYLCASSLDRGLGQPQHFGDGTRLSIL.

J is TRBJ2-5 and V is TRBV7-9; 9 bases are a match to TRBD2. J gave up 0 bases and V 2 bases, and 13 bases lay outside the gene matches. The CDR3 has 19 residues. Germline V gene lookup returns CDR1 SEHNR and CDR2 FQNEAQ (reference sequence). The CDR3 region is CASSLIVTSGRMYQETQYF. As DNA, the CDR3 is TGTGCCAGCAGCTTAATAGTAACTAGCGGGCGTATGTACCAAGAGACCCAGTACTTC.